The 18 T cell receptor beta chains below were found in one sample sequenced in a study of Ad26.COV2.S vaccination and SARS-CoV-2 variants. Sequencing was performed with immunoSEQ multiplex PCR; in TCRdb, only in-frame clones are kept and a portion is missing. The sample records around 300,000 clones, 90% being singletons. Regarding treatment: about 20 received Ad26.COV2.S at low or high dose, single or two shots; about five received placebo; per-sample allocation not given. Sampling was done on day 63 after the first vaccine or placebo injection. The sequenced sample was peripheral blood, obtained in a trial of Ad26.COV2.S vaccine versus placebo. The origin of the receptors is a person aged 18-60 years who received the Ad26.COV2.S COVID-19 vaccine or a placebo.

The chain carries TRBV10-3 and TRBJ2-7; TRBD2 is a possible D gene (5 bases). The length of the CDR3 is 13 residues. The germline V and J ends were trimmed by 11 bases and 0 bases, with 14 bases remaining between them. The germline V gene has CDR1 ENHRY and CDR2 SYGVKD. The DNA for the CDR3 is TGTGCCGCCGAGGGCGCGGCCTCCTACGAGCAGTACTTC. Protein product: CAAEGAASYEQYF.

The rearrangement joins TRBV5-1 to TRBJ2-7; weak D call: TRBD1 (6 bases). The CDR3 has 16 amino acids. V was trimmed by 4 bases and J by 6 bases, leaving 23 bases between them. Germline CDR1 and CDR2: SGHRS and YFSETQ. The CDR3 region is CASSVMTGTLNGEQYF. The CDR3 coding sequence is TGCGCCAGCAGCGTGATGACAGGAACCCTTAACGGCGAGCAGTACTTC.

The CDR3 region is CAISEAGGLRNSPLHF. Written as DNA, the CDR3 is TGTGCCATCAGTGAAGCCGGGGGTCTGCGTAATTCACCCCTCCACTTT. V gene TRBV10-3 combines with J gene TRBJ1-6, with D possibly being TRBD1 (5 bases). Deletions cut 3 bases from V and 6 bases from J, with 15 bases between. This CDR3 comprises 16 residues. Germline V gene lookup returns CDR1 ENHRY and CDR2 SYGVKD.

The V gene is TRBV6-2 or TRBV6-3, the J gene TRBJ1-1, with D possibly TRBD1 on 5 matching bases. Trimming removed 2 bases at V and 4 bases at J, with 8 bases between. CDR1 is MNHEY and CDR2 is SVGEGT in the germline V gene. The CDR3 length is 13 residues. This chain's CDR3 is CASSYQGTTEAFF. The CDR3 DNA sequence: TGTGCCAGCAGTTACCAGGGAACCACTGAAGCTTTCTTT.

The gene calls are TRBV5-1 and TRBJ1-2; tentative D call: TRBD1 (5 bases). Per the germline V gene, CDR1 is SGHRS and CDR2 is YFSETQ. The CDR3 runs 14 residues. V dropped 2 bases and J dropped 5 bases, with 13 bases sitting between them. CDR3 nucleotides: TGCGCCAGCAGCTTAACACAGGAGATATATGGCTACACCTTC. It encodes CASSLTQEIYGYTF.

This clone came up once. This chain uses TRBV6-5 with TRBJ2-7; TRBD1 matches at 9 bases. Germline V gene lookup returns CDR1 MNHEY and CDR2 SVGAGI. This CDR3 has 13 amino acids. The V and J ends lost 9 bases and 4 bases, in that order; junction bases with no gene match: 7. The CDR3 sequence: CASGQGFTYEQYF. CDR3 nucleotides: TGTGCCAGTGGACAGGGGTTTACGTACGAGCAGTACTTC.

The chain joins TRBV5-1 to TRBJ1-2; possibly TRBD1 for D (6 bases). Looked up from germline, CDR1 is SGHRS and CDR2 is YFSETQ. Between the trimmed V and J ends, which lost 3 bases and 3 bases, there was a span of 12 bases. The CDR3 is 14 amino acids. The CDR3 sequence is CASSSGAAYYGYTF. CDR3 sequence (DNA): TGCGCCAGCAGCTCGGGGGCGGCGTACTATGGCTACACCTTC.

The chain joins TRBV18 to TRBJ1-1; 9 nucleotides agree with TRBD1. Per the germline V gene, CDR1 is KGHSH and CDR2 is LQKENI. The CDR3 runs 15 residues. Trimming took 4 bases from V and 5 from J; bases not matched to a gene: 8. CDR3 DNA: TGTGCCAGCTCACGCGCGGGGGACAGGGAAACTGAAGCTTTCTTT. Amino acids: CASSRAGDRETEAFF.

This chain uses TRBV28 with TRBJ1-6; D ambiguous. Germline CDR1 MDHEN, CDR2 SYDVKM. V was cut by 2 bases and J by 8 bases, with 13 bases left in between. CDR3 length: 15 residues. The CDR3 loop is CASSLLGREYSPLHF. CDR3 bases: TGTGCCAGCAGTTTACTCGGTAGGGAGTATTCACCCCTCCACTTT.

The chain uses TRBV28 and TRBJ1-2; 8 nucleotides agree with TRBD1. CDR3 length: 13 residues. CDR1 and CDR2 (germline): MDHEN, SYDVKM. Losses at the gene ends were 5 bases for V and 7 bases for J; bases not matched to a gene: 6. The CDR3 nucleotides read TGTGCCAGCAGTATCGAGGACAGGGTTGGCTACACCTTC. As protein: CASSIEDRVGYTF.

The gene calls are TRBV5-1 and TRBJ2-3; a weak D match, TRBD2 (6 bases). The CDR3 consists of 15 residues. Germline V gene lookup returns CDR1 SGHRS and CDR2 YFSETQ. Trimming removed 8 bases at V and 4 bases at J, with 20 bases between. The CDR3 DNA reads TGCGCCAGTGAACCCGGGACTTCCGCCTCAGATACGCAGTATTTT. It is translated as CASEPGTSASDTQYF.

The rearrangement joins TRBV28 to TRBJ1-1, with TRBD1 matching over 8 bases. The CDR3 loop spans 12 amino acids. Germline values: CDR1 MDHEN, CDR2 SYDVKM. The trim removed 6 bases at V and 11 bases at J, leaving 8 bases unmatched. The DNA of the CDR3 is TGTGCCAGCAGACTAGGACAGGGAGGCGCTTTCTTT. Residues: CASRLGQGGAFF. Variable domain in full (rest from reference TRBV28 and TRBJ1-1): DVKVTQSSRYLVKRTGEKVFLECVQDMDHENMFWYRQDPGLGLRLIYFSYDVKMKEKGDIPEGYSVSREKKERFSLILESASTNQTSMYLCASRLGQGGAFFGQGTRLTVV.

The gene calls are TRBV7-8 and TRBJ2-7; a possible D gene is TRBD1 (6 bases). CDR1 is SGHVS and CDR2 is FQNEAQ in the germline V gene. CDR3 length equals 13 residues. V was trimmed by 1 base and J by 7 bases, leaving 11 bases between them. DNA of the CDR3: TGTGCCAGCAGCTTAGAGACAGGAATGGAGCAGTACTTC. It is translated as CASSLETGMEQYF.

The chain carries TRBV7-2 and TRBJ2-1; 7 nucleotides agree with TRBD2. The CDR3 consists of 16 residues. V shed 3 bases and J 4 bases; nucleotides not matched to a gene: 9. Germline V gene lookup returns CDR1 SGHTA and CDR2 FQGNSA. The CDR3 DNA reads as TGTGCCAGCAGCTTCCCCGGGACTACCCAATACAATGAGCAGTTCTTC. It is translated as CASSFPGTTQYNEQFF. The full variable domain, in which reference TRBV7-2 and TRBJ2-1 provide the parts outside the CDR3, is GAGVSQSPSNKVTEKGKDVELRCDPISGHTALYWYRQSLGQGLEFLIYFQGNSAPDKSGLPSDRFSAERTGGSVSTLTIQRTQQEDSAVYLCASSFPGTTQYNEQFFGPGTRLTVL.

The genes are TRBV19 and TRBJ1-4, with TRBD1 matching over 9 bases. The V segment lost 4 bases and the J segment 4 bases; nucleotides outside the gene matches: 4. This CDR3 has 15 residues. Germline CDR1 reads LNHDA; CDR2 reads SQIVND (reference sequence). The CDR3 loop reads CASSTRDRDNEKLFF. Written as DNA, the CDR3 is TGTGCCAGTAGTACCCGGGACAGGGATAATGAAAAACTGTTTTTT.

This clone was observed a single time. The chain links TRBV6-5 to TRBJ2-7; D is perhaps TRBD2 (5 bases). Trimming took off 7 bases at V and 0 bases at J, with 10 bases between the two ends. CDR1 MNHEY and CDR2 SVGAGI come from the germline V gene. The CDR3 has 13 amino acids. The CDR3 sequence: CASNRTPSYEQYF. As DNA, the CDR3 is TGTGCCAGCAATAGGACTCCCTCCTACGAGCAGTACTTC.

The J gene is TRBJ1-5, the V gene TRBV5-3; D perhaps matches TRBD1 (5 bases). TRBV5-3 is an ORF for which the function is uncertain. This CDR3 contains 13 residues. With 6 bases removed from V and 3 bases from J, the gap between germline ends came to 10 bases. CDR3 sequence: CARKVGTNQPQHF. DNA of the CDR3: TGTGCCAGAAAGGTTGGGACCAATCAGCCCCAGCATTTT.

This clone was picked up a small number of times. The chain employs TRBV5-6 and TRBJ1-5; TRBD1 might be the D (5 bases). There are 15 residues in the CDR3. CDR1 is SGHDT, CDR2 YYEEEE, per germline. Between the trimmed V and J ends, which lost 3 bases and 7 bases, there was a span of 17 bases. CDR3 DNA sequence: TGTGCCAGCAGCTGGGGGTACAGTCCCGTCCAGCCCCAGCATTTT. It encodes CASSWGYSPVQPQHF.